This entry is about one TCR beta chain. This entry comes from a study of control samples from healthy donors and cancer patients. Per the germline V gene, CDR1 is SGHKS and CDR2 is YYEKEE (reference sequence). Trimming pared 3 bases from V and 2 bases from J, leaving 9 bases between. The CDR3 sequence is 14 residues long. Some clones are missing from TCRdb's copy, which holds only in-frame ones; the method was immunoSEQ multiplex PCR. The sample lists about 160,000 clones, just over 90% seen once, with 4.1% in the top ten. The chain carries TRBV5-5 and TRBJ1-5; tentatively, D is TRBD1 (5 bases). The source is a woman aged 55-75 years in good health. The sample comprised blood. The DNA for the CDR3 is TGTGCCAGCAGCTCTGAAGGGGGCAATCAGCCCCAGCATTTT. Translated: CASSSEGGNQPQHF.